This T cell receptor beta chain was retrieved from a study of beta chain features in type 1 diabetes. A few counts support this clone. Trimming pared 4 bases from V and 12 bases from J, leaving 20 bases between. Germline V lookup: CDR1 GTSNPN, CDR2 SVGIG (reference sequence). The CDR3 covers 13 residues. Expressed TCRB transcripts got sequenced, as all isolated RNA was reverse transcribed. Assay used: immunoSEQ multiplex PCR; TCRdb lists only in-frame clones, some missing. The table lists more than 300,000 clones, roughly 13% of them singletons. This receptor was obtained from a man between 18 and 29 years old in good health. The sequenced sample was naive CD4+ T cells from blood. The rearrangement joins TRBV30 to TRBJ2-3, with D possibly matching TRBD2 (6 bases). The CDR3 sequence is CAWNTVPAGPQYF. CDR3 DNA: TGTGCCTGGAACACCGTTCCGGCGGGGCCCCAGTATTTT.